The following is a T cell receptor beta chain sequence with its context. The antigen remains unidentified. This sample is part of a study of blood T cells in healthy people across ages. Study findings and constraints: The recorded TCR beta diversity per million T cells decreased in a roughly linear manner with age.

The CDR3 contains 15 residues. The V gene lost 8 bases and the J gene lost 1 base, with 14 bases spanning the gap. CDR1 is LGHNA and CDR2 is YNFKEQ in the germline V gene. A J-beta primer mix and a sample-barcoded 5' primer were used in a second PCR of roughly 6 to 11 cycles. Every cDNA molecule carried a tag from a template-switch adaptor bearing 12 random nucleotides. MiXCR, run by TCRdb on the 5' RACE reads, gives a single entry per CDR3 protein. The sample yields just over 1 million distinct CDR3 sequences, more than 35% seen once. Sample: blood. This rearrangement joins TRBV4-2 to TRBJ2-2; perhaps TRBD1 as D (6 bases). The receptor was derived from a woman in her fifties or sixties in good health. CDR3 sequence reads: CASLRGTGNTGELFF. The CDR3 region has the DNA TGTGCCAGCCTAAGGGGGACGGGGAACACCGGGGAGCTGTTTTTT.